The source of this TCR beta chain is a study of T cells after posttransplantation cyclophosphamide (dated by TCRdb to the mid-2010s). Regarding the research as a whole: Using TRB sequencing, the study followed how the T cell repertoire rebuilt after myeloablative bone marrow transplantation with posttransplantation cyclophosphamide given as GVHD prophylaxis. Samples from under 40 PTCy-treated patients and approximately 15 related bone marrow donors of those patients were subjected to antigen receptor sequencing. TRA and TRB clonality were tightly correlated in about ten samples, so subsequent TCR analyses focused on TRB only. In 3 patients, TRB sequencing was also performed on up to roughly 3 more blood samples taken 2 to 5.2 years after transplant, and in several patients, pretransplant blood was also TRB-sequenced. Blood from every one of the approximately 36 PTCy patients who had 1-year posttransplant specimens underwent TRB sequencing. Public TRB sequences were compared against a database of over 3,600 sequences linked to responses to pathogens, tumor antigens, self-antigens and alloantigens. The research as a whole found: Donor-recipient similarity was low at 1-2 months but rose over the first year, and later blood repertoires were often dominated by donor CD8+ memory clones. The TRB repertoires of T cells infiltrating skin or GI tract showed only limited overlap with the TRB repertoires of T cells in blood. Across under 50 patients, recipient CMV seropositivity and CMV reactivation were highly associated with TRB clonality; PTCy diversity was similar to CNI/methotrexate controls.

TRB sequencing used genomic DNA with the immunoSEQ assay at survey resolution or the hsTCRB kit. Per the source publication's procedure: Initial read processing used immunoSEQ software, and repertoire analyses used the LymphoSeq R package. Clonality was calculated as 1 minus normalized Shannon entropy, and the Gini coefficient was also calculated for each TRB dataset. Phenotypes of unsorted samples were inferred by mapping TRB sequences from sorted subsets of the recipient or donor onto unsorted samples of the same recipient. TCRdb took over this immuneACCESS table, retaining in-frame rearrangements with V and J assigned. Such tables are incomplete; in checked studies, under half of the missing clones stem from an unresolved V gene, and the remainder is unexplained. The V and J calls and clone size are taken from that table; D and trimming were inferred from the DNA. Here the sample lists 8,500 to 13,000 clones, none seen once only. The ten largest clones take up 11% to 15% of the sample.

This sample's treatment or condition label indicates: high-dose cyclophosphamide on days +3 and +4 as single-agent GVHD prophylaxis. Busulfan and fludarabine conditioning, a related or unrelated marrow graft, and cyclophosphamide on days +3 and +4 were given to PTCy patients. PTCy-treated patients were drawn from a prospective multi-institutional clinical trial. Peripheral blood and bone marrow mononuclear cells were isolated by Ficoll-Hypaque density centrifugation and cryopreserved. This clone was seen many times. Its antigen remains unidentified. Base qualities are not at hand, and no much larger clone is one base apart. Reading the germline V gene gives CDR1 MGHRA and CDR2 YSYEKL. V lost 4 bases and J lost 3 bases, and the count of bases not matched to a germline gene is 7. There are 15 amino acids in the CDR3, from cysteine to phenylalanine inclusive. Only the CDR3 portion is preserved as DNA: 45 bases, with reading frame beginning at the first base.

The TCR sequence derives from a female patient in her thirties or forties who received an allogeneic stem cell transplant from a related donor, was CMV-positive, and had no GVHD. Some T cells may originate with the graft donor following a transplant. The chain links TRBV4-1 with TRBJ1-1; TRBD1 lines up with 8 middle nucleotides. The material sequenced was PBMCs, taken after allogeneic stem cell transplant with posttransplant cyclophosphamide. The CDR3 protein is CASSRTGGSDTEAFF. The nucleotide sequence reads TGCGCCAGCAGCCGAACAGGGGGTTCGGACACTGAAGCTTTCTTT.